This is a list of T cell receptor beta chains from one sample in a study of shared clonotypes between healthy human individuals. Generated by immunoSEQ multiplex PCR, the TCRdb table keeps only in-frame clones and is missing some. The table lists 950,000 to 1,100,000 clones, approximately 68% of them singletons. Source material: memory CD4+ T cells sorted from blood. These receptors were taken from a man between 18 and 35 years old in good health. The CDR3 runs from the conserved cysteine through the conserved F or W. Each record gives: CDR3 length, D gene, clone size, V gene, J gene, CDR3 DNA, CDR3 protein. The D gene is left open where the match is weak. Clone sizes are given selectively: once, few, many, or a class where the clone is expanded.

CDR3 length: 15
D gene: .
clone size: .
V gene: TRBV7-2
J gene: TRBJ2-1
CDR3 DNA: TGTGCCAGCAGCTACAACTTCGGACGCCACAATGAGCAGTTCTTC
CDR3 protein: CASSYNFGRHNEQFF

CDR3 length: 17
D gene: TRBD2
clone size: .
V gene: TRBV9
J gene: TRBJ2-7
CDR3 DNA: TGTGCCAGCAGCGTAGGAGCGGGAGGGCCCCTTCCCTACGAGCAGTACTTC
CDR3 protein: CASSVGAGGPLPYEQYF

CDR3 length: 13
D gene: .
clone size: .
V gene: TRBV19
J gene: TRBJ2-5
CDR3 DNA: TGTGCCAGTAGAGAAGACGGAGCAGAGACCCAGTACTTC
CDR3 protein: CASREDGAETQYF

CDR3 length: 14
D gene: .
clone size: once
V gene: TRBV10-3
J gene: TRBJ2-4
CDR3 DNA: TGTGCCATCAGTGAGTCGGGGGGCCCAAACATTCAGTACTTC
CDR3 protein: CAISESGGPNIQYF

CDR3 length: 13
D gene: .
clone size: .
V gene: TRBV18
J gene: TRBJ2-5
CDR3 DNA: TGTGCCAGCTCACGGGATACCCAAGAGACCCAGTACTTC
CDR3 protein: CASSRDTQETQYF

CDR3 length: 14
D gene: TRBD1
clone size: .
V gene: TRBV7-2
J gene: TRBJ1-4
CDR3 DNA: TGTGCCAGCAGTCTGGGGACAGATAATGAAAAACTGTTTTTT
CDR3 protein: CASSLGTDNEKLFF

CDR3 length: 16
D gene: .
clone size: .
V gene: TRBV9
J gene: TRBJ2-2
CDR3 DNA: TGTGCCAGCACACCCCGAGGCTTAAACCTGCCGGGGGAGCTGTTTTTT
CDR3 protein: CASTPRGLNLPGELFF

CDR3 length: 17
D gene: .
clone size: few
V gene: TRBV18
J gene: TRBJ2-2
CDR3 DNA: TGTGCCAGCTCACTGAGGGGGCCTAGCGAAAACACCGGGGAGCTGTTTTTT
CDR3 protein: CASSLRGPSENTGELFF

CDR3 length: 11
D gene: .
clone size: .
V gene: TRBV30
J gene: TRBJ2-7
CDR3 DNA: TGTGCCTGGAGTGATGAGGGAGAGCAGTACTTC
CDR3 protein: CAWSDEGEQYF

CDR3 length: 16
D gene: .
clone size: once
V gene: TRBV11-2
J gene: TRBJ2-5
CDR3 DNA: TGTGCCAGCAGCTTAGAGGCCGGACAGTACCAAGAGACCCAGTACTTC
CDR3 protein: CASSLEAGQYQETQYF

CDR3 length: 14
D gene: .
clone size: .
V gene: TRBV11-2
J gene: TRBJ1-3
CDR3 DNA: TGTGCCAGCAGCTTAGGTCTTCAGGGGAACACCATATATTTT
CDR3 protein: CASSLGLQGNTIYF

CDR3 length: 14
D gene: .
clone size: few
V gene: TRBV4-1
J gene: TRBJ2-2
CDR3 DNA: TGCGCCAGCAGCCAAGAAAGGGGCACCGGGGAGCTGTTTTTT
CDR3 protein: CASSQERGTGELFF

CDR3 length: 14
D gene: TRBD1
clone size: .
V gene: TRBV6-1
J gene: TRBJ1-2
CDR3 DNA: TGTGCCAGCAGTGGCGGACAGGTTAACTATGGCTACACCTTC
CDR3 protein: CASSGGQVNYGYTF

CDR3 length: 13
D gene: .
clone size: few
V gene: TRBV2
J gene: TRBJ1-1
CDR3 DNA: TGTGCCAGCAGGGTAGGACAGAACACTGAAGCTTTCTTT
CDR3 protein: CASRVGQNTEAFF

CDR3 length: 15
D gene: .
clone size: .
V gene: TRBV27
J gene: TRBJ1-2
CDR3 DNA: TGTGCCAGCAGTTTAAAAGGAGGTGATAACTATGGCTACACCTTC
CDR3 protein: CASSLKGGDNYGYTF

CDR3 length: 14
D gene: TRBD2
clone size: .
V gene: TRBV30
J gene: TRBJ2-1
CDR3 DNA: TGTGCCTGGGCCGGGACTAGCGGGAGATATGAGCAGTTCTTC
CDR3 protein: CAWAGTSGRYEQFF

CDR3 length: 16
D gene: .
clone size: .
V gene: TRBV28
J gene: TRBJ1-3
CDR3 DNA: TGTGCCAGTACCAGCGGGACGGCCCAAAGGGGAAACACCATATATTTT
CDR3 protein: CASTSGTAQRGNTIYF

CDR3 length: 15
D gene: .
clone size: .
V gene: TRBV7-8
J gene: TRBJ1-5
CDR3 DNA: TGTGCCAGCAGCTTAGAGCAGGGGAGGGATCAGCCCCAGCATTTT
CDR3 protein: CASSLEQGRDQPQHF

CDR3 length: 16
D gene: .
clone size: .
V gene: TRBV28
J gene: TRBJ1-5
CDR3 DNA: TGTGCCAGCAGTTTAATATCGGGGGAGCGGGGACAGCCCCAGCATTTT
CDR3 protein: CASSLISGERGQPQHF

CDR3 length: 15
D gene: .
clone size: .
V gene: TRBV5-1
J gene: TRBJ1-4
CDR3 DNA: TGCGCCAGCAGGGTAGTGGGCGGAACTAATGAAAAACTGTTTTTT
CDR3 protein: CASRVVGGTNEKLFF

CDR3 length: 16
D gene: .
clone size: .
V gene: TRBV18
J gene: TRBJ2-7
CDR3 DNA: TGTGCCAGCTCACCAGTCGGGACTGGTAGCTCCTACGAGCAGTACTTC
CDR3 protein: CASSPVGTGSSYEQYF

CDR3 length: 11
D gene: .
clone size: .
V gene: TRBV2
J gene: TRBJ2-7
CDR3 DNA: TGTGCCAGCAGTGTTAGGGGCGAGCAGTACTTC
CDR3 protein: CASSVRGEQYF

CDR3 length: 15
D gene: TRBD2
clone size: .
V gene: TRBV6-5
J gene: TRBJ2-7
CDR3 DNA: TGTGCCAGCAGCCTATCTCTAGCGGTCTCCTACGAGCAGTACTTC
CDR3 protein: CASSLSLAVSYEQYF

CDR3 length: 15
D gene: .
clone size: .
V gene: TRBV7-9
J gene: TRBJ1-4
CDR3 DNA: TGTGCCAGCAGCTCATCCGGGACAATTAATGAAAAACTGTTTTTT
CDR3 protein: CASSSSGTINEKLFF

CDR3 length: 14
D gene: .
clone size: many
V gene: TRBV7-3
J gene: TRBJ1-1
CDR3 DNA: TGTGCCAGCAGCTCAAAGCCAGGGCTCACTGAAGCTTTCTTT
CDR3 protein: CASSSKPGLTEAFF

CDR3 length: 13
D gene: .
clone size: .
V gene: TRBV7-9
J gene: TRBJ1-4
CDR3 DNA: TGTGCCAGCAGCTCTAGGGTCGGTGAAAAACTGTTTTTT
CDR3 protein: CASSSRVGEKLFF

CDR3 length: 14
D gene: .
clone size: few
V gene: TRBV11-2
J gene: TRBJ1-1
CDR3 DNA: TGTGCCAGCAGCTTATTGCTGACGAACACTGAAGCTTTCTTT
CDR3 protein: CASSLLLTNTEAFF